This T cell receptor (beta chain) was observed in a study of T cells after yellow fever vaccination. Study details: Libraries from low-cell-number fractions were prepared with the SMART-Seq v4 Ultra Low Input RNA kit.

The CDR3 contains 19 residues. The V gene lost 3 bases and the J gene lost 0 bases, with 18 bases spanning the gap. Germline V gives CDR1 PRHDT, CDR2 FYEKMQ (reference sequence). Each CDR3 protein gets one entry after TCRdb re-called the 5' RACE reads with MiXCR. Of approximately 260,000 distinct CDR3 sequences listed, 10% to 15% are singletons. Sequenced here: CD4+ T cells sorted from PBMCs, sampled 45 days after the yellow fever booster vaccination. The origin of this receptor is a man in his thirties or forties who received the YFV17D yellow fever vaccine. This chain links TRBV13 with TRBJ2-6; D gene ambiguous. CDR3 sequence reads: CASSLATGVSGSGANVLTF. CDR3 nucleotide sequence: TGTGCCAGCAGCTTGGCAACGGGCGTCTCAGGCTCTGGGGCCAACGTCCTGACTTTC.